This T cell receptor beta chain was sequenced during a study of cytomegalovirus exposure and HLA in healthy donors. Study overall: An early release of data contained roughly 90 million unique TCRs, which came from HLA-typed donors.

This CDR3 is built from 15 residues. CDR1 SGDLS and CDR2 YYNGEE come from the germline V gene. J lost 9 bases, V lost 3 bases, and 9 bases had no gene match. PCR involved 60 Vbeta and 13 Jbeta primers. Data came from immunoSEQ multiplex PCR; TCRdb stores just in-frame clones and leaves some out. This sample lists about 88,000 clones; its ten largest clones have about 6%. The genes are TRBV9 and TRBJ1-6; 7 bases are shared with TRBD1. Sequencing used PBMCs. The sequence was collected from a girl aged 10 to 17 in good health and CMV-seropositive. The DNA for the CDR3 is TGTGCCAGCAGCGAGGGGGCGGTAGGTCGTTCACCCCTCCACTTT. It encodes CASSEGAVGRSPLHF. Full variable domain (remainder filled in from reference TRBV9 and TRBJ1-6): DSGVTQTPKHLITATGQRVTLRCSPRSGDLSVYWYQQSLDQGLQFLIQYYNGEERAKGNILERFSAQQFPDLHSELNLSSLELGDSALYFCASSEGAVGRSPLHFGNGTRLTVT.